The present T cell receptor (beta chain) was sequenced within a study of T cells in Graves' hyperthyroidism and ophthalmopathy. Study-wide background: Sampling of peripheral blood happened at initial diagnosis, prior to any treatment.

Authors of the study amplified TCR beta CDR3 regions from RNA transcripts. TCR CDR3 regions were first amplified by RT-PCR with HTBI primers. One entry per CDR3 protein, called by TCRdb with MiXCR from the multiplex PCR reads. This sample yields a few hundred thousand distinct CDR3 sequences, of which 17% are seen a single time; around 17% belongs to the top ten. This clonotype has at least ten counts. The CDR3 covers 14 residues. V lost 3 bases and J lost 4, with 10 bases in between. With duration under 3 months, ophthalmopathy was active: Clinical Activity Score at least 3, NOSPECS at least 4. Clinical symptoms, serum thyroxine, TRAb, thyroid ultrasound and orbital computed tomography informed diagnoses.

The material sequenced was blood. The TCR comes from a woman younger than 35 with Graves' ophthalmopathy. V and J are TRBV12-3 or TRBV12-4 and TRBJ2-1; D is uncertain. This CDR3 is CASSFGQVYNEQFF. CDR3 nucleotide sequence: TGTGCCAGCAGTTTCGGGCAGGTGTACAATGAGCAGTTCTTC.